This T cell receptor beta chain is drawn from a study of T cells after yellow fever vaccination. The germline CDR1 and CDR2 sequences are DFQATT and SNEGSKA (reference sequence). Deletions cut 3 bases from V and 5 bases from J, with 13 bases between. This CDR3 has 13 residues. Overall study results and limits: Researchers noted that a small share of clonotypes showed up in both CD4 and CD8 compartments. Though it reached lower strength, the secondary response hit its peak faster, day 5 versus 15. Among primary-vaccination clones, most reappeared after the booster, at roughly 95% for CD4 and around 91% for CD8.

Synthesis of TCR cDNA relied on 5'RACE template switching, which attached a universal primer site and UMIs. TCRdb called the 5' RACE reads again in MiXCR, with one record for every CDR3 protein. The sample records 300,000 to 400,000 distinct CDR3 sequences, approximately 3.9% being singletons. This clonotype was counted a few times. The antigen remains unidentified. The TCR was taken from a man aged 18 to 29 who received the YFV17D yellow fever vaccine. This sequence joins TRBV20-1 and TRBJ1-1, with D possibly being TRBD1 (6 bases). The sequencing here drew on PBMCs, taken 5 days after the yellow fever booster vaccination. The CDR3 DNA reads as TGCAGTGCTAGCAGGGGTTTGGAGACTGAAGCTTTCTTT. Translating it yields CSASRGLETEAFF.